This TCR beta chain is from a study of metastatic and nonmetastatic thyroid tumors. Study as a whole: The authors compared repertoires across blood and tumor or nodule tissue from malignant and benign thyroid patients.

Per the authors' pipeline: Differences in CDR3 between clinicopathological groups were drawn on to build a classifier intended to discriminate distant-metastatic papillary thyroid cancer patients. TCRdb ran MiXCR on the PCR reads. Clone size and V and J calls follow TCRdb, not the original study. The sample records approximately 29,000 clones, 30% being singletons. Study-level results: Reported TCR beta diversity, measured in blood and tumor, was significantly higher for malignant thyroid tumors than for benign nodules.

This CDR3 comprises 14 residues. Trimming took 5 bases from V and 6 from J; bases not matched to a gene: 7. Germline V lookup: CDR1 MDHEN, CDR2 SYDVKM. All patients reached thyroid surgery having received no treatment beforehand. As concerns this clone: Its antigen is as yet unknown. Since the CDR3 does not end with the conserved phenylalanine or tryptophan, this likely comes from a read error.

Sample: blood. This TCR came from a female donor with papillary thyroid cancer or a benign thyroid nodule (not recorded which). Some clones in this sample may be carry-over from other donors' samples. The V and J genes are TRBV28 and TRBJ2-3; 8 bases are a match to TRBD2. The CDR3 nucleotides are TGTGCCAGCAGTCCAGCGGGAGTCCAGGATACGCAGTATATT. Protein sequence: CASSPAGVQDTQYI.